The 3 T cell receptor beta chains below all came from one sample that was sequenced in a study of T cell changes during pregnancy in multiple sclerosis. TCRdb keeps only in-frame clones here, not all; method: immunoSEQ multiplex PCR. The sample lists some 80,000 clones, roughly 90% seen once, with 0.9% in the top ten. Source: peripheral blood, taken in the first trimester of pregnancy. Receptors originate from a female donor in good health, enrolled as a control in a pregnancy study.

The chain combines TRBV6-1 with TRBJ1-6; tentatively, D is TRBD1 (5 bases). This CDR3 spans 15 amino acids. Per germline, CDR1 MNHNS and CDR2 SASEGT. The V end was cut by 2 bases, the J end by 9 bases, with 14 bases between. The CDR3 nucleotides are TGTGCCAGCAGTGAATACCCAGGGCTCGGTTCACCCCTCCACTTT. Protein sequence: CASSEYPGLGSPLHF.

This clone was seen a few times. This CDR3 is CASSEVGSRSGNTIYF. CDR3 DNA: TGTGCCAGCAGTGAAGTGGGCAGCCGCTCTGGAAACACCATATATTTT. The chain is built from TRBV2 and TRBJ1-3; D gene uncertain. The CDR3 has 16 amino acids. Per germline, CDR1 SNHLY and CDR2 FYNNEI. V dropped 1 base and J dropped 0 bases, with 10 bases sitting between them.

This chain uses TRBV9 with TRBJ2-1; TRBD2 matches 13 bases. Germline assignment: CDR1 SGDLS and CDR2 YYNGEE. The CDR3 has 16 amino acids. Unmatched junction bases numbered 5, after V lost 3 bases and J lost 5 bases. The CDR3: CASSAGTSGIDNEQFF. The CDR3 DNA reads TGTGCCAGCAGCGCCGGGACTAGCGGGATAGACAATGAGCAGTTCTTC.